In this sample, the clone carrying this T cell receptor (beta chain) turned up many times. Its matching antigen is unknown. This record comes from a study of identical twins. Findings and caveats of the study: Interpretation of the results relied on cross-sectional statistical analysis and not on following the same donors.

Carrying unique molecular identifiers, the cDNA also gained a universal primer site through template switching. TCRdb re-derived calls from the 5' RACE reads in MiXCR, one entry per CDR3 protein. This sample has about 100,000 distinct CDR3 sequences, with 5.9% found just once. Germline loops: CDR1 GTSNPN, CDR2 SVGIG (reference sequence). The ends were cut back, 0 bases at V and 9 bases at J, with 11 bases in the middle. The CDR3 consists of 12 residues. Sequenced input: memory T cells sorted from blood. The receptor's source is a woman in her forties or fifties in good health. The chain employs TRBV30 and TRBJ2-5; D is possibly TRBD2 (6 bases). The CDR3 is CAWSVQAGSQYF. The CDR3 bases are TGTGCCTGGAGTGTACAGGCGGGATCCCAGTACTTC.